This TCR beta chain was documented in a study of monozygotic twins with cystic fibrosis. TCRdb's copy holds only in-frame clones and misses some; the assay was immunoSEQ multiplex PCR. Counted here are 20,000 to 25,000 clones, 95% to 98% occurring once; the ten biggest clones make up under 0.15%. The length of the CDR3 is 19 residues. Germline assignment: CDR1 ENHRY and CDR2 SYGVKD. With 4 bases removed from V and 7 bases from J, the gap between germline ends came to 31 bases. The sequence was obtained from a girl aged 5-17 years with cystic fibrosis. Sample: blood. This chain uses TRBV10-3 with TRBJ1-2; tentatively, D is TRBD1 (5 bases). The CDR3 reads CAISGMSGTARERLGGYTF. DNA of the CDR3: TGTGCCATCAGTGGGATGTCCGGGACGGCCCGTGAGCGTTTAGGTGGCTACACCTTC.